This TCR beta chain originates from a study of response to subunit inactivated influenza vaccine. TCRdb re-called the RT-PCR reads with MiXCR, one entry per CDR3 protein. This table has over 150,000 distinct CDR3 sequences, about 10% appearing once. This clonotype was seen ten or more times. Its specificity is not known. Findings and limits, study-wide: T cells newly recruited by each seasonal influenza vaccination are few, the authors suggested.

The germline CDR1 and CDR2 sequences are SGHVS and FNYEAQ. With 1 base removed from V and 1 base from J, the gap between germline ends came to 8 bases. This CDR3 region has 15 residues. The TCR comes from a man aged 45 to 75 who received an inactivated influenza vaccine. The source material was CD8+ T cells sorted from PBMCs, sampled about 23 months after vaccination. The V gene is TRBV7-6, the J gene TRBJ1-5; no clear D gene. CDR3 loop: CASSLGSGSNQPQHF. The CDR3 DNA sequence: TGTGCCAGCAGCTTAGGTTCCGGGAGCAATCAGCCCCAGCATTTT. Supplemented by reference TRBV7-6 and TRBJ1-5, the full variable domain reads GAGVSQSPRYKVTKRGQDVALRCDPISGHVSLYWYRQALGQGPEFLTYFNYEAQQDKSGLPNDRFSAERPEGSISTLTIQRTEQRDSAMYRCASSLGSGSNQPQHFGDGTRLSIL.